This T cell receptor beta chain was found in a study of T cell repertoires in ileal Crohn's disease. The germline V and J ends were trimmed by 6 bases and 5 bases, with 19 bases remaining between them. The germline V gene has CDR1 MNHEY and CDR2 SVGAGI. This CDR3 is built from 15 residues. Clones were read by immunoSEQ multiplex PCR, and TCRdb kept only the in-frame ones, dropping some. Among approximately 2,300 clones listed, around 57% were seen once. Time point defined: neoterminal ileum biopsy at postoperative endoscopy, about 6 months after surgery. Sample: ileal tissue. The receptor comes from an adult with Crohn's disease. This chain joins TRBV6-5 and TRBJ1-1; D might be TRBD1 (6 bases). The chain's CDR3 is CASRETTGGRTEAFF. The CDR3 nucleotides are TGTGCCAGCAGGGAAACGACAGGTGGGCGAACTGAAGCTTTCTTT.